These 13 T cell receptor beta chains share one sample of origin, sequenced in a study of prognosis after radiotherapy for stage I lung cancer. TCR beta CDR3 was amplified from genomic DNA by two-round multiplex PCR. It was primers specific to each TRBV and TRBJ gene that first-round PCR used. TCRdb called the multiplex PCR reads again in MiXCR, with one record for every CDR3 protein. Of about 59,000 distinct CDR3 sequences listed, about 26% were seen once; the top ten hold 6% to 9%. The sample in question was PBMCs, obtained before or after stereotactic body radiation therapy (not recorded which). Source of these receptors: a donor aged 50 or older with non-small cell lung cancer.

This clonotype was observed at least ten times. J is TRBJ1-1 and V is TRBV6-1; 7 positions match TRBD1. V lost 6 bases and J lost 1; bases outside the gene matches: 8. The length of the CDR3 is 15 residues. Germline V gene data show CDR1 as MNHNS and CDR2 as SASEGT. The CDR3 sequence: CASRTQDRRNTEAFF. DNA of the CDR3: TGTGCCAGCAGGACCCAGGACAGGAGGAACACTGAAGCTTTCTTT.

This clonotype was seen many times. This chain joins TRBV3-1 and TRBJ1-1, with D perhaps matching TRBD1 (6 bases). Germline loops: CDR1 LGHDT, CDR2 YNNKEL (reference sequence). The CDR3 length is 13 residues. Trimming cost V 6 bases and J 4 bases, with 12 bases left between them. The CDR3 reads CASRHEGGTEAFF. The DNA of the CDR3 is TGTGCCAGCAGACATGAGGGGGGCACTGAAGCTTTCTTT.

This clonotype was recorded at least ten times. The chain joins TRBV7-2 to TRBJ2-5; the D is unclear. The end of the DNA is better explained by TRBJ2-1, so the J call may be wrong. The CDR3 is 12 amino acids. Germline loops: CDR1 SGHTA, CDR2 FQGNSA. The CDR3, as DNA: TGTGCCAGCAGCTCCCCACCCGAGCGCCAGTTCTTC. Protein product: CASSSPPERQFF.

In its sample, this clonotype was seen many times. The chain uses TRBV7-6 and TRBJ2-5, with D tentatively TRBD2 (7 bases). The CDR3 length is 15 residues. V was trimmed by 5 bases and J by 4 bases, leaving 17 bases between them. CDR1 is SGHVS and CDR2 is FNYEAQ in the germline V gene. In DNA form, the CDR3 reads TGTGCCAGCAGCACACCAGCGGCGGGGGCAGAGACCCAGTACTTC. Translated, it gives CASSTPAAGAETQYF. Looking up the rest from reference TRBV7-6 and TRBJ2-5 gives the full variable domain: GAGVSQSPRYKVTKRGQDVALRCDPISGHVSLYWYRQALGQGPEFLTYFNYEAQQDKSGLPNDRFSAERPEGSISTLTIQRTEQRDSAMYRCASSTPAAGAETQYFGPGTRLLVL.

This clonotype was seen ten or more times. V is TRBV28 and J is TRBJ1-3, with TRBD1 identical over 7 bases. CDR1 is MDHEN, CDR2 SYDVKM, per germline. The CDR3 covers 16 residues. V shed 5 bases and J 0 bases; nucleotides not matched to a gene: 7. CDR3 in DNA: TGTGCCAGCAGTCATCAGGGGGGGAGCTCTGGAAACACCATATATTTT. Encoded protein: CASSHQGGSSGNTIYF.

Ten or more counts support this clonotype. The V and J genes are TRBV20-1 and TRBJ1-5; D perhaps matches TRBD1 (5 bases). Looked up from germline, CDR1 is DFQATT and CDR2 is SNEGSKA (reference sequence). The CDR3 has 13 residues. Trimming left V 0 bases short and J 6 bases short, with 9 bases between. The CDR3 sequence: CSARDGGTQPQHF. CDR3 in DNA: TGCAGTGCTAGAGATGGCGGGACTCAGCCCCAGCATTTT.

There are many counts of this clonotype. J is TRBJ1-2 and V is TRBV5-6; the D is unclear. Per the germline V gene, CDR1 is SGHDT and CDR2 is YYEEEE. The CDR3 contains 14 residues. V was pared by 6 bases and J by 8 bases, with 20 bases between. CDR3: CASIDWTAPGGYTF. The CDR3 nucleotides are TGTGCCAGCATCGACTGGACCGCTCCCGGCGGCTACACCTTC. Complete variable domain (other parts from reference TRBV5-6 and TRBJ1-2): DAGVTQSPTHLIKTRGQQVTLRCSPKSGHDTVSWYQQALGQGPQFIFQYYEEEERQRGNFPDRFSGHQFPNYSSELNVNALLLGDSALYLCASIDWTAPGGYTFGSGTRLTVV.

This clonotype was picked up many times. This chain uses TRBV6-1 with TRBJ2-5, with a possible D match to TRBD1 (5 bases). Deletions cut 6 bases from V and 2 bases from J, with 10 bases between. Per the germline V gene, CDR1 is MNHNS and CDR2 is SASEGT. The CDR3 runs to 13 residues. The CDR3 reads CASRPGNQETQYF. In DNA form, the CDR3 reads TGTGCCAGCAGGCCAGGGAATCAAGAGACCCAGTACTTC.

This clonotype was counted at least ten times. The chain combines TRBV7-9 with TRBJ2-5; D may match TRBD1 or TRBD2 (6 bases each). CDR1 SEHNR and CDR2 FQNEAQ come from the germline V gene (reference sequence). The V and J ends lost 3 bases and 2 bases respectively, with 13 bases between them. The CDR3 extends over 15 amino acids. CDR3 sequence reads: CASSLVVGGQETQYF. CDR3 nucleotide sequence: TGTGCCAGCAGCTTGGTCGTAGGGGGGCAAGAGACCCAGTACTTC.

About this clonotype: A far larger clone is off by one base, so a read error is likely. This sequence joins TRBV6-4 and TRBJ1-3; no definite D call. This CDR3 spans 14 amino acids. V lost 5 bases and J 10 bases, leaving 18 bases between the germline ends. The germline gives CDR1 MRHNA, CDR2 SNTAGT. In nucleotides, the CDR3 is TGTGCCAGCAGTTACGATGGGTCCATGGATACCATATATTTT. It is translated as CASSYDGSMDTIYF.

This clonotype was observed many times. The chain employs TRBV6-2 or TRBV6-3 and TRBJ1-4; TRBD1 might be the D (5 bases). CDR3 size: 14 residues. Trimming took off 7 bases at V and 5 bases at J, with 14 bases between the two ends. Germline-derived CDR1 and CDR2 are MNHEY and SVGEGT. CDR3 protein: CASKVGTANEKLFF. DNA for the CDR3: TGTGCCAGCAAAGTGGGGACGGCCAATGAAAAACTGTTTTTT.

This clonotype was counted ten times or more. The rearrangement links TRBV11-2 to TRBJ2-3; D uncertain. Germline CDR1 SGHAT, CDR2 FQNNGV. This CDR3 comprises 12 residues. Between the trimmed V and J ends, which lost 2 bases and 6 bases, there was a span of 6 bases. CDR3 protein: CASSLLGDTQYF. The CDR3, as DNA: TGTGCCAGCAGCTTACTGGGTGATACGCAGTATTTT.

In its sample, this clonotype was seen many times. The V gene is TRBV28, the J gene TRBJ1-3; 9 bases agree with TRBD1. Trimming took 6 bases from V and 4 from J; bases not matched to a gene: 7. This CDR3 is built from 15 residues. CDR1 is MDHEN and CDR2 is SYDVKM in the germline V gene. The CDR3 is CASSSPGTGGNTIYF. The CDR3 region has the DNA TGTGCCAGCAGCTCCCCCGGGACAGGGGGAAACACCATATATTTT. Full variable domain (remainder filled in from reference TRBV28 and TRBJ1-3): DVKVTQSSRYLVKRTGEKVFLECVQDMDHENMFWYRQDPGLGLRLIYFSYDVKMKEKGDIPEGYSVSREKKERFSLILESASTNQTSMYLCASSSPGTGGNTIYFGEGSWLTVV.